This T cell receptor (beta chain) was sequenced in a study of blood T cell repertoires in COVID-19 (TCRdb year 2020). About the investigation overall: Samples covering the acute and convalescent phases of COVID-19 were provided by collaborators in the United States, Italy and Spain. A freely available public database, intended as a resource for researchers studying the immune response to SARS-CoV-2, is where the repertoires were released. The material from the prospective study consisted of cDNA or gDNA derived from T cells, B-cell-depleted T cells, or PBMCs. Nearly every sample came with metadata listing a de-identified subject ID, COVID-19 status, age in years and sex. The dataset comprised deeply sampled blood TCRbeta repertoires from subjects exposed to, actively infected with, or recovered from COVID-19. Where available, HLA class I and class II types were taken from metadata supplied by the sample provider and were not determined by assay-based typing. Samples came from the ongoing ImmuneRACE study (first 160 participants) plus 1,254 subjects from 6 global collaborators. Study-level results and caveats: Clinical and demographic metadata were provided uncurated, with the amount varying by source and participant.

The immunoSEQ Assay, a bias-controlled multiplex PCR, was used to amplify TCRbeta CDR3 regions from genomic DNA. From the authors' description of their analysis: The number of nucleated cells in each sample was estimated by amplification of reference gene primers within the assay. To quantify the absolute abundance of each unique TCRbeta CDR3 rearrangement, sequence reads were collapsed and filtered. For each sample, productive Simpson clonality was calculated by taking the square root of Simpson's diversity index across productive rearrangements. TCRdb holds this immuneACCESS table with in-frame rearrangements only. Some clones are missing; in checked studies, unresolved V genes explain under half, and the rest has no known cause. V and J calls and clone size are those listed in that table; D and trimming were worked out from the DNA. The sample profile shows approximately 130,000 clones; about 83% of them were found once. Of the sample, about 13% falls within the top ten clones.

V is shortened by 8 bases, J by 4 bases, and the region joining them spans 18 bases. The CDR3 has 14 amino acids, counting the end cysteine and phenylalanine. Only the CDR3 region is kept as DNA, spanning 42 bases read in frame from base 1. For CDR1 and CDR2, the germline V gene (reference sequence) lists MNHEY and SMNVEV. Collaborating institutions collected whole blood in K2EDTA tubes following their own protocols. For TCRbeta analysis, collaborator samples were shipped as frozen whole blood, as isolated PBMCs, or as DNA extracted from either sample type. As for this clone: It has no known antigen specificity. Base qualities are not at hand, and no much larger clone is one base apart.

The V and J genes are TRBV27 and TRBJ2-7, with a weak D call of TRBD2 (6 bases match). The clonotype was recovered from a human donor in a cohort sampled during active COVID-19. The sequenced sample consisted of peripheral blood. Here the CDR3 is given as CASHPSGLGYEQYF. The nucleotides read TGTGCCAGCCATCCCAGCGGGCTAGGGTACGAGCAGTACTTC.